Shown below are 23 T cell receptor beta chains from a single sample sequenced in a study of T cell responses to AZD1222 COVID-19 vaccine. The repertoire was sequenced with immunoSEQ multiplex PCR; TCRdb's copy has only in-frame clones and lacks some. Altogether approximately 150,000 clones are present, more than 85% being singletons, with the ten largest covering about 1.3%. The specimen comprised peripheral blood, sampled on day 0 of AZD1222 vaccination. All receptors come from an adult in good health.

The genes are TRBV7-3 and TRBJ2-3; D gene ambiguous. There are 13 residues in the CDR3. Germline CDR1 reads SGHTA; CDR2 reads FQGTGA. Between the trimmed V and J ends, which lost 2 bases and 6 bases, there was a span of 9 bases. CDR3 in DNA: TGTGCCAGCAGCTTAGATCCGTCGGATACGCAGTATTTT. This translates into CASSLDPSDTQYF.

CDR3 sequence (DNA): TGTGCCAGCAGCTCGACTAGCGGGAAAGGCAATGAGCAGTTCTTC. As protein: CASSSTSGKGNEQFF. The V and J genes are TRBV7-9 and TRBJ2-1, with 11 bases identical to TRBD2. Germline V CDR1 and CDR2: SEHNR, FQNEAQ (reference sequence). The CDR3 contains 15 residues. The V gene end was trimmed by 4 bases and the J gene end by 6 bases; junction bases not matched to a gene: 5.

CDR3 coding DNA: TGTGCCAGCAGCCGCGGGCCCTACTCTGGAAACACCATATATTTT. As protein: CASSRGPYSGNTIYF. This chain links TRBV3-1 (or the pseudogene TRBV3-2) with TRBJ1-3; unclear D gene. Trimming stripped 4 bases from V and 0 bases from J, with 10 bases between. The CDR3 sequence is 15 residues long. Per germline, CDR1 LGHDT and CDR2 YNNKEL (reference sequence).

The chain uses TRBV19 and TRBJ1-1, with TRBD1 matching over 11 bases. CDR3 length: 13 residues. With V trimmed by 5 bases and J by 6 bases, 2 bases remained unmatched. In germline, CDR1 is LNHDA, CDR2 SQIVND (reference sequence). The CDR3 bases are TGTGCCAGTAGTGGACAGGGGGCGGCTGAAGCTTTCTTT. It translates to CASSGQGAAEAFF. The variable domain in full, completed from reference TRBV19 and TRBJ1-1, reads DGGITQSPKYLFRKEGQNVTLSCEQNLNHDAMYWYRQDPGQGLRLIYYSQIVNDFQKGDIAEGYSVSREKKESFPLTVTSAQKNPTAFYLCASSGQGAAEAFFGQGTRLTVV.

The CDR3 bases are TGCGCCAGCAGCCTGGGAACCAGGAGCCCCTCCTACGAGCAGTACTTC. Translating gives CASSLGTRSPSYEQYF. This rearrangement joins TRBV5-1 to TRBJ2-7; no clear D gene. The CDR3 is made up of 16 amino acids. Germline-derived CDR1 and CDR2 are SGHRS and YFSETQ. Trimming took off 4 bases at V and 0 bases at J, with 17 bases between the two ends.

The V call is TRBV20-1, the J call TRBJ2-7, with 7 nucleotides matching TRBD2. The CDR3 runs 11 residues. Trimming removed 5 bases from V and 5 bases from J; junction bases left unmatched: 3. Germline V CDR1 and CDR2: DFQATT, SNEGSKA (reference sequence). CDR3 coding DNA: TGCAGTGCTCTCCGGGGGGACGAGCAGTACTTC. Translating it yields CSALRGDEQYF.

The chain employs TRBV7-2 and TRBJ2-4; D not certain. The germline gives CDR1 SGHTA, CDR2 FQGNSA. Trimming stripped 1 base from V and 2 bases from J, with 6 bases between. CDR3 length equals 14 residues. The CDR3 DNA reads TGTGCCAGCAGCTTAGGGGTGTCCAAAAACATTCAGTACTTC. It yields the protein CASSLGVSKNIQYF.

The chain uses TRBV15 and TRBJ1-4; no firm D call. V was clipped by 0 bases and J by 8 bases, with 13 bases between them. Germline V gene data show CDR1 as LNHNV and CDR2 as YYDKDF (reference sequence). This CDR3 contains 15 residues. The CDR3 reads CATSRDAGIGEKLFF. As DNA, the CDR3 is TGTGCCACCAGCAGAGATGCGGGAATTGGCGAAAAACTGTTTTTT.

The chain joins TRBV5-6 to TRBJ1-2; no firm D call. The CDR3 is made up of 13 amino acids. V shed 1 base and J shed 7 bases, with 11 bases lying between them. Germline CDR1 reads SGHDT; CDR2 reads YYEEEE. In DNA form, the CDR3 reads TGTGCCAGCAGCTTGTCGCAGAAGCGTGGCTACACCTTC. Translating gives CASSLSQKRGYTF.

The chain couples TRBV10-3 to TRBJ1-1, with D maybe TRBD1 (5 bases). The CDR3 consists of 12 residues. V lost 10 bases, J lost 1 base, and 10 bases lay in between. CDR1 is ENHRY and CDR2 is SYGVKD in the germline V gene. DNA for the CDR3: TGTGCCACCAATCAGGGGAACACTGAAGCTTTCTTT. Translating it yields CATNQGNTEAFF.

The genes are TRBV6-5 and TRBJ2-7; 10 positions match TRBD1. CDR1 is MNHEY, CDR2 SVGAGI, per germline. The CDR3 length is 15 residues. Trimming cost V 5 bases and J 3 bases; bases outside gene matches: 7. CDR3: CASSPVGDRGYEQYF. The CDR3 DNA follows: TGTGCCAGCAGTCCCGTGGGGGACAGGGGCTACGAGCAGTACTTC.

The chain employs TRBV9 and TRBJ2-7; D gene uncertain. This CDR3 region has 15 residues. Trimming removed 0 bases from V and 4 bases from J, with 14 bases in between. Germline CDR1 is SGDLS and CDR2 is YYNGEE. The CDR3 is CASSVGDGPSYEQYF. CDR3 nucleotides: TGTGCCAGCAGCGTAGGAGATGGACCGAGTTACGAGCAGTACTTC.

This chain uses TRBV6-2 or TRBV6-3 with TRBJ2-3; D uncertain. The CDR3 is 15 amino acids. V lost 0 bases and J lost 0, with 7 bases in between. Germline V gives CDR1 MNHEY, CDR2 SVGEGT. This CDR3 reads CASSYSFLSTDTQYF. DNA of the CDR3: TGTGCCAGCAGTTACTCGTTTCTTAGCACAGATACGCAGTATTTT.

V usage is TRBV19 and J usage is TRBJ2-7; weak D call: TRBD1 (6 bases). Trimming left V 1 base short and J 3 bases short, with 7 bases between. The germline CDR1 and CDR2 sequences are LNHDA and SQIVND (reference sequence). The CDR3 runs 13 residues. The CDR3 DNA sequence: TGTGCCAGTAGTATAGGCAGGGGCTACGAGCAGTACTTC. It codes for CASSIGRGYEQYF.

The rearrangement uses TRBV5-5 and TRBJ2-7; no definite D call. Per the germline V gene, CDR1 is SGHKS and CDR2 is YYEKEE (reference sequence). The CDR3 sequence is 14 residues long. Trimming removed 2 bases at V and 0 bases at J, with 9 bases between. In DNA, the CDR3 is TGTGCCAGCAGCTTACCGTACAGCTCCTACGAGCAGTACTTC. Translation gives CASSLPYSSYEQYF. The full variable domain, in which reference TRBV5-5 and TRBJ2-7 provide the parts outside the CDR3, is DAGVTQSPTHLIKTRGQQVTLRCSPISGHKSVSWYQQVLGQGPQFIFQYYEKEERGRGNFPDRFSARQFPNYSSELNVNALLLGDSALYLCASSLPYSSYEQYFGPGTRLTVT.

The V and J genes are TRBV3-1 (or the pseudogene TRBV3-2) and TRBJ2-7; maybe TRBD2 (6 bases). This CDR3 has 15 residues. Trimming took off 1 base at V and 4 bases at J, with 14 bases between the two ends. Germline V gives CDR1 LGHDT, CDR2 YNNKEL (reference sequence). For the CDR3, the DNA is TGTGCCAGCAGCCAAGCAGCGGGTGAGGGATACGAGCAGTACTTC. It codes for CASSQAAGEGYEQYF.

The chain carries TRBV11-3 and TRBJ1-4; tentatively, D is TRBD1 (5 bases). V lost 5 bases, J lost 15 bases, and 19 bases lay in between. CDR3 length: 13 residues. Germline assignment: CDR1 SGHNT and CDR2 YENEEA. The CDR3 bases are TGTGCCAGCAGCCCAGGCCCGGGTAAAGGGGTGTTTTTT. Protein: CASSPGPGKGVFF.

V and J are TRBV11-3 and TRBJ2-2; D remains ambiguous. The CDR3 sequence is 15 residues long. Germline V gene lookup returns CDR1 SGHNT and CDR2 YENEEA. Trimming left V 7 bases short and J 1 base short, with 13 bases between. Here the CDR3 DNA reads TGTGCCAGCATCTTTTCCCGTCAGAACACCGGGGAGCTGTTTTTT. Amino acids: CASIFSRQNTGELFF. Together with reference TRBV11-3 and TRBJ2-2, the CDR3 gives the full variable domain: EAGVVQSPRYKIIEKKQPVAFWCNPISGHNTLYWYLQNLGQGPELLIRYENEEAVDDSQLPKDRFSAERLKGVDSTLKIQPAELGDSAVYLCASIFSRQNTGELFFGEGSRLTVL.

CDR3 residues: CASSSRTGRLDGYTF. The CDR3 DNA sequence: TGTGCCAGCAGCTCACGGACAGGGCGGTTGGATGGCTACACCTTC. The chain has TRBV7-2 and TRBJ1-2, with 8 bases that match TRBD1. Germline CDR1 reads SGHTA; CDR2 reads FQGNSA. V lost 4 bases and J lost 6; bases outside the gene matches: 10. CDR3 length: 15 residues. The whole variable domain, remainder taken from reference TRBV7-2 and TRBJ1-2, is GAGVSQSPSNKVTEKGKDVELRCDPISGHTALYWYRQSLGQGLEFLIYFQGNSAPDKSGLPSDRFSAERTGGSVSTLTIQRTQQEDSAVYLCASSSRTGRLDGYTFGSGTRLTVV.

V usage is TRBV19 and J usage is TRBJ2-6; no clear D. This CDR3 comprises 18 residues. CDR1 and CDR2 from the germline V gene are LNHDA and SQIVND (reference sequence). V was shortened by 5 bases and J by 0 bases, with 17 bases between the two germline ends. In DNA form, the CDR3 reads TGTGCCAGTAGTCCACTATTTCCGTCTAGCTCTGGGGCCAACGTCCTGACTTTC. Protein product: CASSPLFPSSSGANVLTF. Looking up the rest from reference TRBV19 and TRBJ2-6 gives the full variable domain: DGGITQSPKYLFRKEGQNVTLSCEQNLNHDAMYWYRQDPGQGLRLIYYSQIVNDFQKGDIAEGYSVSREKKESFPLTVTSAQKNPTAFYLCASSPLFPSSSGANVLTFGAGSRLTVL.

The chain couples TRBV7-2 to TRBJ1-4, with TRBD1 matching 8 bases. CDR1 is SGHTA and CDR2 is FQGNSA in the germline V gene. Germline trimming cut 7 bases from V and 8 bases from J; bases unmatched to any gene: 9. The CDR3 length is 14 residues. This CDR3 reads CASTQTGTGEKLFF. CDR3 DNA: TGTGCCAGCACCCAAACCGGGACAGGAGAAAAACTGTTTTTT.

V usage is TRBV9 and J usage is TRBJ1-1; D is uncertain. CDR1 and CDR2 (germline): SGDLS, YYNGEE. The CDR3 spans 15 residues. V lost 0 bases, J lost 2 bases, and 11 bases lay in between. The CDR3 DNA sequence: TGTGCCAGCAGCGTAGTTAGTGGCAAAAACACTGAAGCTTTCTTT. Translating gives CASSVVSGKNTEAFF.

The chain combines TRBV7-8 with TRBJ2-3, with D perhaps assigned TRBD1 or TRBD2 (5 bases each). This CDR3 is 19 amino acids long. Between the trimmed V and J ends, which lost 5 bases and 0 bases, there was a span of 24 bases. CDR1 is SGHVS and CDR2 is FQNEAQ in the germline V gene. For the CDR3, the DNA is TGTGCCAGCAGCCCGACTGGGGGTGTACTAGAAGGGAGCACAGATACGCAGTATTTT. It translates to CASSPTGGVLEGSTDTQYF.